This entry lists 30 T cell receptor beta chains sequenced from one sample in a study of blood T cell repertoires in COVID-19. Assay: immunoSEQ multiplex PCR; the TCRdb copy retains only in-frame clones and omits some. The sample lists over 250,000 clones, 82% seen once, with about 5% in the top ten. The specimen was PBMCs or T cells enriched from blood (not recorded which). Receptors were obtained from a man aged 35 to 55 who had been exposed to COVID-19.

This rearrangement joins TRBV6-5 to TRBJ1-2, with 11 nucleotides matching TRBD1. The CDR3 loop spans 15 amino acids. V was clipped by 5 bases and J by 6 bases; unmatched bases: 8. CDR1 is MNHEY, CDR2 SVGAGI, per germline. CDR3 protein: CASSPRTGGRDGYTF. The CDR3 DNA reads TGTGCCAGCAGTCCAAGGACAGGGGGCCGTGATGGCTACACCTTC.

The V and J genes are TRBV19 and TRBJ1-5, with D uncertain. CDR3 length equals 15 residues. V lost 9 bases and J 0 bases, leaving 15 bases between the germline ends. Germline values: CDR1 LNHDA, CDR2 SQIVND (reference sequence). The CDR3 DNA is TGTGCCAGCGCCAGGTCGCCCGTTAGCAATCAGCCCCAGCATTTT. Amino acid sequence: CASARSPVSNQPQHF.

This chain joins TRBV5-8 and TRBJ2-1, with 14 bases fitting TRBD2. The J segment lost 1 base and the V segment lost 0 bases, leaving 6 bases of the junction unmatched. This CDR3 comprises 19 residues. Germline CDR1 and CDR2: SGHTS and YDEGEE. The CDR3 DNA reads TGTGCCAGCAGCTTGGCCGGGACTAGCGGGGGAATATCCTACAATGAGCAGTTCTTC. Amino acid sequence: CASSLAGTSGGISYNEQFF.

Written as DNA, the CDR3 is TGTGCCAGCAGCCTAGGACTAGCGGGGAGCTCCTACGAGCAGTACTTC. This codes for CASSLGLAGSSYEQYF. The V gene is TRBV7-6, the J gene TRBJ2-7; 12 bases fit TRBD2. CDR3 length: 16 amino acids. After removal of 5 bases from V and 0 bases from J, the junction contained 5 bases not matched to a gene. The germline CDR1 and CDR2 sequences are SGHVS and FNYEAQ.

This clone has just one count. The CDR3 DNA is TGTGCCTGCGCGAGAACTATCTACGAGCAGTACTTC. Encoded protein: CACARTIYEQYF. V usage is TRBV30 and J usage is TRBJ2-7; D remains unclear. CDR1 and CDR2 from the germline V gene are GTSNPN and SVGIG (reference sequence). Trimming stripped 6 bases from V and 3 bases from J, with 12 bases between. This CDR3 contains 12 residues.

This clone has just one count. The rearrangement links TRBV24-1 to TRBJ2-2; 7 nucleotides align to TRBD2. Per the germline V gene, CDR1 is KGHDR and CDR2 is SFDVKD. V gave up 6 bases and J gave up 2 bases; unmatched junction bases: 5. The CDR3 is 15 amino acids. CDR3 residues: CATSRTGGNTGELFF. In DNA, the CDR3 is TGTGCCACCAGTCGGACGGGAGGAAACACCGGGGAGCTGTTTTTT.

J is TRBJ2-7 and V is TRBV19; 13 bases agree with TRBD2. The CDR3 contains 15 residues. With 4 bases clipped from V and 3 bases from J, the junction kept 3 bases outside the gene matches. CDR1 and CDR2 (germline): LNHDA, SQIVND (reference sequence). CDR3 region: CASSRTSGGNYEQYF. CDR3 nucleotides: TGTGCCAGTAGTAGGACTAGCGGGGGAAACTACGAGCAGTACTTC.

CDR3 coding DNA: TGTGCCATCAGTGAGATTACAGGGGGCGCGAAGGCAGATACGCAGTATTTT. It specifies CAISEITGGAKADTQYF. The gene calls are TRBV10-3 and TRBJ2-3; 9 nucleotides align to TRBD1. Germline V gives CDR1 ENHRY, CDR2 SYGVKD. The CDR3 is 17 residues long. The V and J ends lost 2 bases and 4 bases, in that order; junction bases with no gene match: 10.

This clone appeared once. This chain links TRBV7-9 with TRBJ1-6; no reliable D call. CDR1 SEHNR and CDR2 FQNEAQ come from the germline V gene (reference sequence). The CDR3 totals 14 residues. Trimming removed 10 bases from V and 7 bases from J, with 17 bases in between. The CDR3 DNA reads TGTGCCACCGCCATTTACCGGGAAAATTCACCCCTCCACTTT. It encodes CATAIYRENSPLHF. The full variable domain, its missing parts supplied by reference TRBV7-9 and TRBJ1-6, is DTGVSQNPRHKITKRGQNVTFRCDPISEHNRLYWYRQTLGQGPEFLTYFQNEAQLEKSRLLSDRFSAERPKGSFSTLEIQRTEQGDSAMYLCATAIYRENSPLHFGNGTRLTVT.

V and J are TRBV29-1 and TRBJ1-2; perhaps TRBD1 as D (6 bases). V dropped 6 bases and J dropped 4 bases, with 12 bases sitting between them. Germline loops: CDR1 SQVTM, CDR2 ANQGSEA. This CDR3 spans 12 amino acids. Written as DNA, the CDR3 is TGCAGCGTGCAACAGGGTATCTATGGCTACACCTTC. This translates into CSVQQGIYGYTF.

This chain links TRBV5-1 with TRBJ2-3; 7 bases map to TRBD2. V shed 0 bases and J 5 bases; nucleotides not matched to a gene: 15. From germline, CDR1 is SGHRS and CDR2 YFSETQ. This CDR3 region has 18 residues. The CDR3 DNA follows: TGCGCCAGCAGCTTGGGGGGGACTACGTTCACCCTCGGAGATACGCAGTATTTT. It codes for CASSLGGTTFTLGDTQYF.

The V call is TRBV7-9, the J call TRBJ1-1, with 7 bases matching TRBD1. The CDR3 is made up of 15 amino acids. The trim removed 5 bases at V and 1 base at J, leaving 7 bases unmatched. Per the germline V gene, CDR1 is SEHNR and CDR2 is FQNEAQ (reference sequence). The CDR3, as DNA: TGTGCCAGCAGCCCTCAAGGGACAGCGAACACTGAAGCTTTCTTT. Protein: CASSPQGTANTEAFF.

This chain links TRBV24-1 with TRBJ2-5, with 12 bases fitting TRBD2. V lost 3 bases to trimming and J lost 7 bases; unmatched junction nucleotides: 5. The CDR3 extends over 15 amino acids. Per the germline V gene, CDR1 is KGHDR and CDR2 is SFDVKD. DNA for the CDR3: TGTGCCACCAGTGATGGACTAGCGGGATGGGGGACCCAGTACTTC. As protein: CATSDGLAGWGTQYF.

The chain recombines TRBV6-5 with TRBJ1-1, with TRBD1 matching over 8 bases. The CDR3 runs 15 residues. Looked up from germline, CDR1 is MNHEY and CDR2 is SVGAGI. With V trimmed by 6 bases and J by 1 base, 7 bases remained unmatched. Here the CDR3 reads CASRMDRVRNTEAFF. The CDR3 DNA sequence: TGTGCCAGCAGGATGGACAGGGTCAGGAACACTGAAGCTTTCTTT.

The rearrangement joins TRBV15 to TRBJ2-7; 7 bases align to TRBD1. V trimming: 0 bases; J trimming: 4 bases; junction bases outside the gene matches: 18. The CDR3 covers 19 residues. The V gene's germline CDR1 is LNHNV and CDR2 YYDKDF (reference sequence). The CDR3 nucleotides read TGTGCCACCAGCAGAGATCTCATGGGACAGACAGTTACGAAATACGAGCAGTACTTC. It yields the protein CATSRDLMGQTVTKYEQYF.

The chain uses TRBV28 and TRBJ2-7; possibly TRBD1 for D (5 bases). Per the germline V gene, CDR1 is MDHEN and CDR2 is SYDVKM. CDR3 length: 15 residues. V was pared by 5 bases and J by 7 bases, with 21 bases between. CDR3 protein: CASSTPWTRIIEQYF. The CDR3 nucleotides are TGTGCCAGCAGTACCCCCTGGACAAGAATTATTGAGCAGTACTTC.

The CDR3 sequence: CASSEEGSGNQPQHF. The CDR3 nucleotides are TGTGCCAGCAGTGAAGAGGGGTCCGGCAATCAGCCCCAGCATTTT. This chain joins TRBV2 and TRBJ1-5, with D tentatively TRBD1 (5 bases). The V and J ends lost 1 base and 2 bases respectively, with 9 bases between them. CDR3 size: 15 residues. Per the germline V gene, CDR1 is SNHLY and CDR2 is FYNNEI.

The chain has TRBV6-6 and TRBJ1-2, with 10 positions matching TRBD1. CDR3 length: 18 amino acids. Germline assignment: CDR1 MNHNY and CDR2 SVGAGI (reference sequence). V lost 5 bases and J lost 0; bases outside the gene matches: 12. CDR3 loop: CASSPGDRGRGANYGYTF. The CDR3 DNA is TGTGCCAGCAGTCCCGGCGACAGGGGGCGAGGAGCTAACTATGGCTACACCTTC.

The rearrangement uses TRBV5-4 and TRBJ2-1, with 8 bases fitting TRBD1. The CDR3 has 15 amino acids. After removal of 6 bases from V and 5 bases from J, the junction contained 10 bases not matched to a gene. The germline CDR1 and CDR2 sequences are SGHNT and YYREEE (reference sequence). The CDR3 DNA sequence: TGTGCCAGCATCAATAGGGACAGGATGGACAATGAGCAGTTCTTC. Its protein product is CASINRDRMDNEQFF.

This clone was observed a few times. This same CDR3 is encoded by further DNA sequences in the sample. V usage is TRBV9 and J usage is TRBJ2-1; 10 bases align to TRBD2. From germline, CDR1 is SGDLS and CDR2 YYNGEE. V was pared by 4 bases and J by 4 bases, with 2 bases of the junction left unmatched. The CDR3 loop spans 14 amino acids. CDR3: CASSTAGGYNEQFF. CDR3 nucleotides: TGTGCCAGCAGCACAGCGGGAGGGTACAATGAGCAGTTCTTC.

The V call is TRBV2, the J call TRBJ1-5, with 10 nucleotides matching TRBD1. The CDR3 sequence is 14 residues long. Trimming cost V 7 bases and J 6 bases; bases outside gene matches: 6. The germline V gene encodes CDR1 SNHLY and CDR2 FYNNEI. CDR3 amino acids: CASTGQGLGQPQHF. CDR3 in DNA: TGTGCCAGCACGGGACAGGGGCTAGGTCAGCCCCAGCATTTT. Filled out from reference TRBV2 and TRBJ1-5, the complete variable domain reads EPEVTQTPSHQVTQMGQEVILRCVPISNHLYFYWYRQILGQKVEFLVSFYNNEISEKSEIFDDQFSVERPDGSNFTLKIRSTKLEDSAMYFCASTGQGLGQPQHFGDGTRLSIL.

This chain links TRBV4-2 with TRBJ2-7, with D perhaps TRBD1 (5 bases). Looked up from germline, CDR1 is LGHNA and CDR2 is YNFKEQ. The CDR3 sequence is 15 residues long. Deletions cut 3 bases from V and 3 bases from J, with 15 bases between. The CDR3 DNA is TGTGCCAGCAGCCATTTGGCAGGGCTAGACTACGAGCAGTACTTC. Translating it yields CASSHLAGLDYEQYF.

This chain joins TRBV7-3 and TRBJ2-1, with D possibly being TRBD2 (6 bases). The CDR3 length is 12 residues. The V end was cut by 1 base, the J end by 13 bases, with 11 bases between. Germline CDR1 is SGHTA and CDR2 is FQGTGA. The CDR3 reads CASSLKAGLQFF. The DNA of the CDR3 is TGTGCCAGCAGCTTAAAGGCGGGATTACAGTTCTTC.

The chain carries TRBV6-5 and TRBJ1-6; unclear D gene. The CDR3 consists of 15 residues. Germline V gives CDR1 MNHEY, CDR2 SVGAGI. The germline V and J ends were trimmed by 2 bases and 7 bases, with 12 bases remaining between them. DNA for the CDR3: TGTGCCAGCAGTTACCGGCCCGGGATGAATTCACCCCTCCACTTT. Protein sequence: CASSYRPGMNSPLHF.

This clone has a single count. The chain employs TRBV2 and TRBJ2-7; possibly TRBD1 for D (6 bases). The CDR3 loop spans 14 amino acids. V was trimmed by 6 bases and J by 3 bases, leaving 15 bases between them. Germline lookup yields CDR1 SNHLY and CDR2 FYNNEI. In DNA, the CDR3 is TGTGCCAGCAGCCAGGACAGTTCAAGCTACGAGCAGTACTTC. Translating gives CASSQDSSSYEQYF.

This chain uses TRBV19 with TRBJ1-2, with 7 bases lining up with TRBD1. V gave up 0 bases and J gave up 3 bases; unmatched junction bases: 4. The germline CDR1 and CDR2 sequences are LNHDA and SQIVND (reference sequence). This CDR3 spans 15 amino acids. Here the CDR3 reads CASSIEDRNYYGYTF. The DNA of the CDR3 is TGTGCCAGTAGTATAGAGGACAGGAATTACTATGGCTACACCTTC.

The CDR3 DNA sequence: TGTGCCAGCAGACCCCCAGAGGGTGGGGGGATGGGCTACACCTTC. It is translated as CASRPPEGGGMGYTF. This chain uses TRBV6-5 with TRBJ1-2, with D tentatively TRBD1 (5 bases). This CDR3 has 15 residues. CDR1 and CDR2 from the germline V gene are MNHEY and SVGAGI. V was pared by 6 bases and J by 8 bases, with 22 bases between.

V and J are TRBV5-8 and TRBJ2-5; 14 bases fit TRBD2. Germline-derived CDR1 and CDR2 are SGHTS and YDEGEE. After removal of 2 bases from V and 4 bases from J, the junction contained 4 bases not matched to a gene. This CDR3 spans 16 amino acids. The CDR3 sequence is CASSFTGTSGRETQYF. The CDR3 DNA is TGTGCCAGCAGCTTCACCGGGACTAGCGGGAGAGAGACCCAGTACTTC.

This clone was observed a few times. The CDR3: CAWSRTDNEKLFF. The CDR3 coding sequence is TGTGCCTGGAGTAGAACAGATAATGAAAAACTGTTTTTT. This chain links TRBV30 with TRBJ1-4; D is ambiguous. Trimming shortened V by 2 bases and J by 4 bases, and 8 bases separated the two germline ends. The CDR3 sequence is 13 residues long. From germline, CDR1 is GTSNPN and CDR2 SVGIG (reference sequence). Together with reference TRBV30 and TRBJ1-4, the CDR3 gives the full variable domain: SQTIHQWPATLVQPVGSPLSLECTVEGTSNPNLYWYRQAAGRGLQLLFYSVGIGQISSEVPQNLSASRPQDRQFILSSKKLLLSDSGFYLCAWSRTDNEKLFFGSGTQLSVL.

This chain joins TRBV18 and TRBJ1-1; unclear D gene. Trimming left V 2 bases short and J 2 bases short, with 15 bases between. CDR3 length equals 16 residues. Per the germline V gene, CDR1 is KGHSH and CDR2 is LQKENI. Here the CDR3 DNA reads TGTGCCAGCTCACCATCTGTCGTGGGCACTAACACTGAAGCTTTCTTT. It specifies CASSPSVVGTNTEAFF.